The present entry profiles one T cell receptor (beta chain) with its context. Different DNA sequences within this sample yield the same CDR3. The ends were cut back, 1 base at V and 4 bases at J, with 8 bases in the middle. The CDR3 has 13 residues. The germline V gene encodes CDR1 SEHNR and CDR2 FQNEAQ (reference sequence). These data originate in a study of PD-1 blockade in classical Hodgkin lymphoma. Stated time point: cycle 4 day 1 (C4D1), after around six weeks of nivolumab. Each patient's relapse followed autologous stem cell transplantation, and brentuximab vedotin exposure varied. Data came from immunoSEQ multiplex PCR; TCRdb stores just in-frame clones and leaves some out. The sample has about 24,000 clones; roughly four fifths are singletons.

Material: peripheral blood mononuclear cells (PBMCs), obtained before the fourth cycle of nivolumab. The source of this sequence is a human donor with classical Hodgkin lymphoma. The chain links TRBV7-9 to TRBJ2-7; D may match TRBD1 or TRBD2 (5 bases each). The CDR3 here is CASSLGDGYEQYF. Written as DNA, the CDR3 is TGTGCCAGCAGCTTAGGGGACGGATACGAGCAGTACTTC. Full variable domain (outside the CDR3, taken from reference TRBV7-9 and TRBJ2-7): DTGVSQNPRHKITKRGQNVTFRCDPISEHNRLYWYRQTLGQGPEFLTYFQNEAQLEKSRLLSDRFSAERPKGSFSTLEIQRTEQGDSAMYLCASSLGDGYEQYFGPGTRLTVT.